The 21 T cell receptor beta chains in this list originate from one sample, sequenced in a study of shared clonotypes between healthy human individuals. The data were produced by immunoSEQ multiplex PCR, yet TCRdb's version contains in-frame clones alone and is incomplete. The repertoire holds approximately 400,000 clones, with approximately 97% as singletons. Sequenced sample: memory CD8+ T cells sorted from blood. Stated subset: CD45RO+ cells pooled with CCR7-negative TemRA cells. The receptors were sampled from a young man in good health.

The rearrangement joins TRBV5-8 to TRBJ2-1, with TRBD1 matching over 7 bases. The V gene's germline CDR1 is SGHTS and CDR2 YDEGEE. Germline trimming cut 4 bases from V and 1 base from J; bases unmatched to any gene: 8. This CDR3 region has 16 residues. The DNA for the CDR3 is TGTGCCAGCAGCACCCTGGACAGGCGGTCCTACAATGAGCAGTTCTTC. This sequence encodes CASSTLDRRSYNEQFF.

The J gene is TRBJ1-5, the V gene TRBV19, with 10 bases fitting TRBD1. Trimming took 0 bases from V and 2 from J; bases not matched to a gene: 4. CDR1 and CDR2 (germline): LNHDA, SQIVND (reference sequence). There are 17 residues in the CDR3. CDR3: CASSIEGTGVRNQPQHF. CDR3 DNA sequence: TGTGCCAGTAGTATAGAGGGGACAGGGGTACGCAATCAGCCCCAGCATTTT.

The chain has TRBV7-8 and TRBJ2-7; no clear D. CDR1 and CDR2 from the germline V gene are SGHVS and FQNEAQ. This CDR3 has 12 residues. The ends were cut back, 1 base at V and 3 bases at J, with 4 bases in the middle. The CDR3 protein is CASSLVRYEQYF. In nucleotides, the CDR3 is TGTGCCAGCAGCTTAGTTCGCTACGAGCAGTACTTC.

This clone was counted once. This chain's CDR3 is CASSPGGSSYNEQFF. CDR3 nucleotides: TGTGCCAGCAGCCCCGGCGGGAGCTCCTACAATGAGCAGTTCTTC. V gene TRBV11-2 combines with J gene TRBJ2-1; 7 bases are a match to TRBD2. CDR1 and CDR2 (germline): SGHAT, FQNNGV. V lost 5 bases to trimming and J lost 0 bases; unmatched junction nucleotides: 4. The CDR3 contains 15 residues. The full variable domain, its missing parts supplied by reference TRBV11-2 and TRBJ2-1, is EAGVAQSPRYKIIEKRQSVAFWCNPISGHATLYWYQQILGQGPKLLIQFQNNGVVDDSQLPKDRFSAERLKGVDSTLKIQPAKLEDSAVYLCASSPGGSSYNEQFFGPGTRLTVL.

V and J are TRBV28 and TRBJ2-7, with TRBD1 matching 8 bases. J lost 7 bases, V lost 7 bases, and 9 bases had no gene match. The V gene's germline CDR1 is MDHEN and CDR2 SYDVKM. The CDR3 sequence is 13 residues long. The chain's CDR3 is CASTEWTGNEQYF. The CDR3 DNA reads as TGTGCCAGCACCGAATGGACAGGGAATGAGCAGTACTTC.

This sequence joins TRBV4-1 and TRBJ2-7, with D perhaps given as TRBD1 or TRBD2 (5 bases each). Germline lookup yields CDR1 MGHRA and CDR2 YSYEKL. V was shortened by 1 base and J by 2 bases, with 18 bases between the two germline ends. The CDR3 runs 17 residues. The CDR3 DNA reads TGCGCCAGCAGCCAAGGGGGCGGTCCGGGATCCCCCTACGAGCAGTACTTC. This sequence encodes CASSQGGGPGSPYEQYF.

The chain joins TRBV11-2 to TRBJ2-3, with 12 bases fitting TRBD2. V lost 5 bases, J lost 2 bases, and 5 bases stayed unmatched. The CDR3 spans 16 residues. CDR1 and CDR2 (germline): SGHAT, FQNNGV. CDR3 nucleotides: TGTGCCAGCAGCACCAGACTAGCGGGGGACACAGATACGCAGTATTTT. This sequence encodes CASSTRLAGDTDTQYF.

The CDR3, as DNA: TGTGCCAGCAGCTTAAGTAGCGGGGTAACGAACACCGGGGAGCTGTTTTTT. It specifies CASSLSSGVTNTGELFF. The chain employs TRBV7-6 and TRBJ2-2; TRBD2 agrees at 8 bases. J lost 0 bases, V lost 2 bases, and 5 bases had no gene match. This CDR3 is built from 17 residues. The V gene's germline CDR1 is SGHVS and CDR2 FNYEAQ.

CDR3 residues: CASSRLATFRYEQYF. DNA of the CDR3: TGTGCCAGTAGTAGGCTAGCAACCTTCCGCTACGAGCAGTACTTC. The gene calls are TRBV19 and TRBJ2-7; the D gene is possibly TRBD2 (5 bases). CDR1 LNHDA and CDR2 SQIVND come from the germline V gene (reference sequence). V lost 4 bases to trimming and J lost 3 bases, with 16 bases between them. The CDR3 extends over 15 amino acids. Variable domain in full (rest from reference TRBV19 and TRBJ2-7): DGGITQSPKYLFRKEGQNVTLSCEQNLNHDAMYWYRQDPGQGLRLIYYSQIVNDFQKGDIAEGYSVSREKKESFPLTVTSAQKNPTAFYLCASSRLATFRYEQYFGPGTRLTVT.

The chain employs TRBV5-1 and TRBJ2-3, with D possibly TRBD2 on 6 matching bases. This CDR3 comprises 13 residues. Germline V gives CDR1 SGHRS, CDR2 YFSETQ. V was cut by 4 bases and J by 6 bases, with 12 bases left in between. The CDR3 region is CASSAEGLDTQYF. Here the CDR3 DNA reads TGCGCCAGCAGCGCGGAGGGCCTGGATACGCAGTATTTT.

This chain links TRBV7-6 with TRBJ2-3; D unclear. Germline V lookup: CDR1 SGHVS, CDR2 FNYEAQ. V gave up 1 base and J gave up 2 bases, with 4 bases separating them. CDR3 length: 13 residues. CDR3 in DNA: TGTGCCAGCAGCTTAGTTTCCACAGATACGCAGTATTTT. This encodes CASSLVSTDTQYF.

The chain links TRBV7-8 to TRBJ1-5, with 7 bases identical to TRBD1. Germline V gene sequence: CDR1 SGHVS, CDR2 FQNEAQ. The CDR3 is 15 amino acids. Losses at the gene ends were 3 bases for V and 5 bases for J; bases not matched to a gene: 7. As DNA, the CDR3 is TGTGCCAGCAGCTTTTACAGGGGTTGGGATCAGCCCCAGCATTTT. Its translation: CASSFYRGWDQPQHF.

The CDR3 here is CASSPHPTGGGNTIYF. DNA of the CDR3: TGTGCCAGCAGCCCTCACCCCACAGGGGGCGGAAACACCATATATTTT. The chain couples TRBV9 to TRBJ1-3; 9 bases are shared with TRBD1. The CDR3 is 16 residues long. The trim removed 4 bases at V and 4 bases at J, leaving 9 bases unmatched. Germline loops: CDR1 SGDLS, CDR2 YYNGEE.

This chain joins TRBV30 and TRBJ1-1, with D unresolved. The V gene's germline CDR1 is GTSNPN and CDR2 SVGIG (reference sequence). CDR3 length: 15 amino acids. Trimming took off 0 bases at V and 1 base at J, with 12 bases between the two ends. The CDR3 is CAWSVPTRANTEAFF. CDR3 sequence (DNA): TGTGCCTGGAGTGTACCGACAAGGGCGAACACTGAAGCTTTCTTT.

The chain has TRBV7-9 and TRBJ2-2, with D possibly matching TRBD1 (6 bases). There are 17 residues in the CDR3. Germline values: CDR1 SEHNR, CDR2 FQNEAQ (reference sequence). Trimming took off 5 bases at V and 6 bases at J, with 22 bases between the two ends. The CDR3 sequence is CASSPPHAQGRAGELFF. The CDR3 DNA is TGTGCCAGCAGCCCACCCCACGCACAGGGTAGGGCCGGGGAGCTGTTTTTT.

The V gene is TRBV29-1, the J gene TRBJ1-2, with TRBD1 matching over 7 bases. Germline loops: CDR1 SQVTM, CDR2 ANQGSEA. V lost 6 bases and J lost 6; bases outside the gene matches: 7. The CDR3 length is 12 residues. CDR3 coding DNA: TGCAGCGTAGATCGACAGGGCAATGGCTACACCTTC. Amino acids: CSVDRQGNGYTF.

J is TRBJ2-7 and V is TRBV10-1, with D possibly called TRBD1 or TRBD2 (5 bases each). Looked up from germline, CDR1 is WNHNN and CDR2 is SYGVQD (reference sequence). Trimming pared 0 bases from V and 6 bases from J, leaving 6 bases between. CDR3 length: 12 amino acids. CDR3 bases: TGCGCCAGCAGTGAGTCGAGGGGCGAGCAGTACTTC. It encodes CASSESRGEQYF.

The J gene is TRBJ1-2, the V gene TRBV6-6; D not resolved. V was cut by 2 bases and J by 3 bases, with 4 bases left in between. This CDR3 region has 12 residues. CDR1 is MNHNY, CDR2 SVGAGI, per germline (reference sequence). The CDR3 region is CASSYRDYGYTF. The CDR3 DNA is TGTGCCAGCAGTTACAGGGACTATGGCTACACCTTC.

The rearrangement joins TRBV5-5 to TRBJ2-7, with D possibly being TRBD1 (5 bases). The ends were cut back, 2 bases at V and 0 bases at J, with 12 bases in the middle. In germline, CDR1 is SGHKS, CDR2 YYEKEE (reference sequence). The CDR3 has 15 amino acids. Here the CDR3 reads CASSFLFQGSYEQYF. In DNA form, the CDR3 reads TGTGCCAGCAGCTTTTTGTTTCAGGGCTCCTACGAGCAGTACTTC.

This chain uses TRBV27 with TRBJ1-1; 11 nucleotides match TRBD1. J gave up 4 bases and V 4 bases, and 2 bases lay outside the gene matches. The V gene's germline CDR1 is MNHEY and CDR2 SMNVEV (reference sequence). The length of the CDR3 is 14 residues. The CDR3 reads CASSWDRGFTEAFF. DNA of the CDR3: TGTGCCAGCAGTTGGGACAGGGGGTTCACTGAAGCTTTCTTT.

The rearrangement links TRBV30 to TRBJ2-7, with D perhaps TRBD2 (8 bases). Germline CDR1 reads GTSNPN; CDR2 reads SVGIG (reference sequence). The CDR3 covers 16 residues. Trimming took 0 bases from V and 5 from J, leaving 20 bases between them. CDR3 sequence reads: CAWSVRGGGRSHEQYF. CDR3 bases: TGTGCCTGGAGTGTAAGAGGGGGCGGGAGGTCCCACGAGCAGTACTTC.